This T cell receptor beta chain comes out of a study of Ad26.COV2.S vaccination and SARS-CoV-2 variants. Overall study context: Donor joined the COV1001 Ad26.COV2.S trial arm. Participants got Ad26.COV2.S intramuscularly, once or twice 56 days apart.

Germline V gene lookup returns CDR1 MNHEY and CDR2 SVGEGT. This CDR3 has 18 residues. With V trimmed by 2 bases and J by 9 bases, 17 bases remained unmatched. Regarding treatment: roughly 19 received Ad26.COV2.S at low or high dose, single or two shots; about 5 received placebo; per-sample allocation not given. Sampling was done on day 63 after the first vaccine or placebo injection. Using immunoSEQ multiplex PCR, the repertoire was profiled, and TCRdb retains in-frame clones only, with some absent. The data hold hundreds of thousands of clones, with 88% observed a single time. The TCR sequence derives from a person between 18 and 65 years old who received the Ad26.COV2.S COVID-19 vaccine or a placebo. The genes are TRBV6-2 or TRBV6-3 and TRBJ2-1, with TRBD2 matching over 9 bases. Here the sequenced sample was peripheral blood, taken in a trial of Ad26.COV2.S vaccine versus placebo. The chain's CDR3 is CASSYPHSGRGGFSEQFF. The CDR3 coding sequence is TGTGCCAGCAGTTACCCGCACTCGGGGCGGGGGGGCTTTAGTGAGCAGTTCTTC.